The T cell receptor beta chain under discussion was sequenced for a study of T cell changes during pregnancy in multiple sclerosis. The V gene's germline CDR1 is SGHRS and CDR2 YFSETQ. The V gene end was trimmed by 5 bases and the J gene end by 3 bases; junction bases not matched to a gene: 8. CDR3 size: 15 residues. Sequenced by immunoSEQ multiplex PCR; TCRdb stores in-frame clones only, minus some. The repertoire holds around 60,000 clones, around 97% seen once, with 2% to 3% in the top ten. This receptor was obtained from a female donor with multiple sclerosis, enrolled in a pregnancy study. The chain carries TRBV5-1 and TRBJ2-1; TRBD2 agrees at 7 bases. Source: CD8+ T cells from peripheral blood mononuclear cells, taken after pregnancy. The CDR3 reads CASSLLAGDYNEQFF. The CDR3 nucleotides read TGCGCCAGCAGTCTTCTGGCGGGGGACTACAATGAGCAGTTCTTC.